Presented here are 9 T cell receptor beta chains from one specimen sequenced in a study of cytomegalovirus exposure and HLA in healthy donors. Assay: immunoSEQ multiplex PCR; the TCRdb copy retains only in-frame clones and omits some. The table records 75,000 to 100,000 clones, 95% to 97% of them present only once. Sample: PBMCs. Receptors were obtained from a man younger than 35 in good health and CMV-seronegative.

The chain couples TRBV5-1 to TRBJ2-7; D not resolved. Germline CDR1 SGHRS, CDR2 YFSETQ. The V gene lost 0 bases and the J gene lost 2 bases, with 9 bases spanning the gap. This CDR3 contains 14 residues. The DNA of the CDR3 is TGCGCCAGCAGCTTGGTTGGCGGAACCTACGAGCAGTACGTC. Its translation is CASSLVGGTYEQYV.

The chain carries TRBV5-1 and TRBJ2-1, with a tentative D call TRBD2 (5 bases). From germline, CDR1 is SGHRS and CDR2 YFSETQ. V was cut by 1 base and J by 7 bases, with 15 bases left in between. The CDR3 spans 15 residues. In nucleotides, the CDR3 is TGCGCCAGCAGCTTGTCGACGGGAACCATTAATGAGCAGTTCTTC. Translation gives CASSLSTGTINEQFF.

The chain is built from TRBV7-9 and TRBJ2-7; a possible D gene is TRBD1 (5 bases). The V end was cut by 4 bases, the J end by 7 bases, with 17 bases between. Germline V gene lookup returns CDR1 SEHNR and CDR2 FQNEAQ (reference sequence). The CDR3 length is 14 residues. CDR3 sequence: CASSSPHQGPEQYF. Written as DNA, the CDR3 is TGTGCCAGCAGCTCACCCCACCAGGGTCCAGAGCAGTACTTC.

The gene calls are TRBV15 and TRBJ2-1; D remains unclear. Between the trimmed V and J ends, which lost 1 base and 7 bases, there was a span of 14 bases. Germline V gives CDR1 LNHNV, CDR2 YYDKDF (reference sequence). This CDR3 contains 15 residues. The CDR3 spells CATSRVRNPSNEQFF. CDR3 in DNA: TGTGCCACCAGCAGAGTGCGGAACCCATCTAATGAGCAGTTCTTC.

The J gene is TRBJ2-7, the V gene TRBV7-8; a possible D gene is TRBD2 (5 bases). The V gene's germline CDR1 is SGHVS and CDR2 FQNEAQ. The germline V and J ends were trimmed by 5 bases and 5 bases, with 7 bases remaining between them. The CDR3 sequence is 11 residues long. The DNA of the CDR3 is TGTGCCAGCAGCCTTAGCGACGAGCAGTACTTC. Translation gives CASSLSDEQYF.

V gene TRBV13 combines with J gene TRBJ2-7; D gene unclear. The CDR3 loop spans 13 amino acids. Germline CDR1 reads PRHDT; CDR2 reads FYEKMQ (reference sequence). The V end was cut by 0 bases, the J end by 7 bases, with 10 bases between. The CDR3 DNA reads TGTGCCAGCAGCTTAGGTCCCTGGCGGGAGCAGTACTTC. It specifies CASSLGPWREQYF.

The chain carries TRBV27 and TRBJ2-3; a weak D match, TRBD2 (6 bases). CDR1 is MNHEY, CDR2 SMNVEV, per germline (reference sequence). The ends were cut back, 4 bases at V and 1 base at J, with 9 bases in the middle. The CDR3 sequence is 14 residues long. CDR3 loop: CASSSGTGTDTQYF. CDR3 DNA: TGTGCCAGCAGTTCAGGGACTGGCACAGATACGCAGTATTTT.

J is TRBJ2-3 and V is TRBV6-1, with unresolved D. Germline-derived CDR1 and CDR2 are MNHNS and SASEGT. This CDR3 has 14 residues. V lost 2 bases and J 2 bases, leaving 8 bases between the germline ends. The CDR3 region has the DNA TGTGCCAGCAGTGAACTGCAGTCCACAGATACGCAGTATTTT. It yields the protein CASSELQSTDTQYF.

The genes are TRBV14 and TRBJ2-5; 8 nucleotides agree with TRBD2. Germline-derived CDR1 and CDR2 are SGHDN and FVKESK. The CDR3 is 14 residues long. V shed 1 base, J shed 4 bases, and the junction held 2 bases outside the gene matches. For the CDR3, the DNA is TGTGCCAGCAGCCAAGCCCTAGCGGGAGAGACCCAGTACTTC. This encodes CASSQALAGETQYF.